This T cell receptor beta chain was recovered during a study of cytomegalovirus exposure and HLA in healthy donors. Whole-study results and caveats: Further analysis was carried out later, and it showed several of the most significant clusters appearing linked to common viral pathogens.

Primers included in the PCR were 60 Vbeta and 13 Jbeta primers. Profiled with immunoSEQ multiplex PCR; TCRdb holds only in-frame clones, not every one. This table lists 100,000 to 150,000 clones. V lost 5 bases, J lost 0 bases, and 7 bases lay in between. The CDR3 consists of 13 residues. Per germline, CDR1 MGHRA and CDR2 YSYEKL. On this clone: Its antigen is unknown.

Sequenced: PBMCs. The source is a woman aged 40-49 years in good health and CMV-seropositive. J is TRBJ1-1 and V is TRBV4-1; no firm D call. The CDR3, as DNA: TGCGCCAGCAGCGAGACTGTGAACACTGAAGCTTTCTTT. The encoded protein is CASSETVNTEAFF.